These 22 T cell receptor beta chains share one sample of origin, sequenced in a study of cytomegalovirus exposure and HLA in healthy donors. PCR involved 60 Vbeta and 13 Jbeta primers. Libraries were prepared by immunoSEQ multiplex PCR; TCRdb keeps only in-frame clonotypes and omits some of them. The sample comprises about 110,000 clones, roughly 80% of which are singletons, and roughly a fifth rests with the top ten. Specimen: PBMCs. The receptors originated from a man aged 30 to 39 in good health and CMV-seropositive.

This sequence joins TRBV7-2 and TRBJ2-1; D perhaps matches TRBD1 (5 bases). The CDR3 totals 13 residues. Trimming removed 0 bases from V and 5 bases from J, with 5 bases in between. Germline CDR1 and CDR2: SGHTA and FQGNSA. CDR3 bases: TGTGCCAGCAGCTTAGCCAGGGACAATGAGCAGTTCTTC. It specifies CASSLARDNEQFF.

The CDR3 DNA reads as TGTGCCAGCAGCCAACGGACTAGCGGAGAGCAGTTCTTC. Its protein is CASSQRTSGEQFF. This chain connects TRBV14 to TRBJ2-1; 10 bases fit TRBD2. The junction had 2 bases not matched to a gene; V was cut back by 2 bases and J by 10 bases. The CDR3 consists of 13 residues. Germline CDR1 is SGHDN and CDR2 is FVKESK.

V and J are TRBV18 and TRBJ2-7; 7 positions agree with TRBD2. The ends lost 3 bases at V and 7 bases at J; junction bases unmatched: 6. The germline gives CDR1 KGHSH, CDR2 LQKENI. There are 13 residues in the CDR3. CDR3 residues: CASSPTLGGEQYF. CDR3 in DNA: TGTGCCAGCTCACCTACCCTCGGGGGGGAGCAGTACTTC.

The chain couples TRBV5-1 to TRBJ2-5; no clear D. V lost 3 bases and J 5 bases, leaving 14 bases between the germline ends. This CDR3 contains 14 residues. From germline, CDR1 is SGHRS and CDR2 YFSETQ. This CDR3 reads CASSSSLAGETQYF. The CDR3 DNA reads TGCGCCAGCAGCTCGAGCTTGGCCGGGGAGACCCAGTACTTC.

V usage is TRBV29-1 and J usage is TRBJ1-1; D not resolved. The V end lost 1 base, the J end lost 1 base, and 7 bases lay between the germline ends. In germline, CDR1 is SQVTM, CDR2 ANQGSEA. The CDR3 runs to 13 residues. The DNA of the CDR3 is TGCAGCGTTGAAGGGCGGGCGAACACTGAAGCTTTCTTT. Its protein is CSVEGRANTEAFF.

This clone was picked up a small number of times. The V gene is TRBV5-6, the J gene TRBJ1-1, with D hard to call. Germline V gene sequence: CDR1 SGHDT, CDR2 YYEEEE. Deletions cut 1 base from V and 1 base from J, with 8 bases between. The length of the CDR3 is 14 residues. In nucleotides, the CDR3 is TGTGCCAGCAGCTTGATGTCGGGGAACACTGAAGCTTTCTTT. Protein sequence: CASSLMSGNTEAFF. Full variable domain (outside the CDR3, taken from reference TRBV5-6 and TRBJ1-1): DAGVTQSPTHLIKTRGQQVTLRCSPKSGHDTVSWYQQALGQGPQFIFQYYEEEERQRGNFPDRFSGHQFPNYSSELNVNALLLGDSALYLCASSLMSGNTEAFFGQGTRLTVV.

The chain links TRBV5-5 to TRBJ1-2; D uncertain. Per the germline V gene, CDR1 is SGHKS and CDR2 is YYEKEE (reference sequence). The V end lost 2 bases, the J end lost 0 bases, and 11 bases lay between the germline ends. The CDR3 is made up of 15 amino acids. The CDR3 is CASSFGGRTNYGYTF. The DNA of the CDR3 is TGTGCCAGCAGCTTCGGAGGCAGGACTAACTATGGCTACACCTTC.

The chain combines TRBV2 with TRBJ1-1; D possibly corresponds to TRBD1 (5 bases). Trimming shortened V by 6 bases and J by 5 bases, and 13 bases separated the two germline ends. The CDR3 runs 13 residues. The germline CDR1 and CDR2 sequences are SNHLY and FYNNEI. This chain's CDR3 is CASRGPLGTEAFF. The CDR3 nucleotides read TGTGCCAGCAGGGGGCCGTTAGGAACTGAAGCTTTCTTT.

The chain recombines TRBV6-5 with TRBJ2-5; weak D call: TRBD2 (5 bases). The length of the CDR3 is 13 residues. CDR1 and CDR2 (germline): MNHEY, SVGAGI. Deletions cut 2 bases from V and 9 bases from J, with 13 bases between. The CDR3 loop reads CASSYGLAGSQYF. CDR3 DNA sequence: TGTGCCAGCAGTTACGGCCTAGCCGGGTCCCAGTACTTC.

This clone has just a few counts. Here the CDR3 reads CASRGTSGSTDTQYF. The CDR3 DNA reads as TGTGCCAGCAGGGGGACTAGCGGAAGCACAGATACGCAGTATTTT. The chain has TRBV2 and TRBJ2-3; 11 positions match TRBD2. With 6 bases clipped from V and 0 bases from J, the junction kept 2 bases outside the gene matches. The CDR3 is 15 amino acids. Germline V gene data show CDR1 as SNHLY and CDR2 as FYNNEI.

The chain carries TRBV19 and TRBJ2-6; 8 bases are shared with TRBD1. This CDR3 has 19 amino acids. V dropped 6 bases and J dropped 0; count of bases not matched to a gene: 13. Germline CDR1 reads LNHDA; CDR2 reads SQIVND (reference sequence). The CDR3 region is CASSKLRDRLSSGANVLTF. For the CDR3, the DNA is TGTGCCAGTAGCAAACTCCGGGACAGGCTTTCCTCTGGGGCCAACGTCCTGACTTTC.

The chain is built from TRBV6-4 and TRBJ2-7; no reliable D call. The CDR3 loop spans 15 amino acids. Germline V gene data show CDR1 as MRHNA and CDR2 as SNTAGT. V lost 6 bases and J lost 0, with 15 bases in between. The CDR3 DNA reads TGTGCCAGCAGGCTATATGCGGATAGCTCCTACGAGCAGTACGTC. It yields the protein CASRLYADSSYEQYV.

This sequence joins TRBV11-2 and TRBJ1-2; TRBD1 might be the D (6 bases). This CDR3 region has 15 residues. Germline lookup yields CDR1 SGHAT and CDR2 FQNNGV. Trimming shortened V by 5 bases and J by 8 bases, and 21 bases separated the two germline ends. CDR3 in amino acids: CASSTPGTGRYGYTF. The CDR3 nucleotides are TGTGCCAGCAGCACCCCTGGAACAGGGAGATACGGCTACACCTTC.

This clone is a singleton in its sample. This rearrangement joins TRBV10-1 to TRBJ2-3; TRBD2 matches 9 bases. The length of the CDR3 is 14 residues. Unmatched junction bases numbered 8, after V lost 7 bases and J lost 6 bases. Germline CDR1 is WNHNN and CDR2 is SYGVQD (reference sequence). CDR3 coding DNA: TGCGCCAGCATCGGTAGCGGGGGAGGCGATACGCAGTATTTT. Translating gives CASIGSGGGDTQYF.

V usage is TRBV5-1 and J usage is TRBJ2-7; possible D gene TRBD1, 6 bases. V shed 0 bases and J shed 3 bases, with 13 bases lying between them. The CDR3 runs 15 residues. CDR1 is SGHRS and CDR2 is YFSETQ in the germline V gene. The CDR3 bases are TGCGCCAGCAGCTTGGGGGGGCAGGGGTACTACGAGCAGTACTTC. It yields the protein CASSLGGQGYYEQYF. Looking up the rest from reference TRBV5-1 and TRBJ2-7 gives the full variable domain: KAGVTQTPRYLIKTRGQQVTLSCSPISGHRSVSWYQQTPGQGLQFLFEYFSETQRNKGNFPGRFSGRQFSNSRSEMNVSTLELGDSALYLCASSLGGQGYYEQYFGPGTRLTVT.

The V and J genes are TRBV5-6 and TRBJ2-7; D remains ambiguous. The CDR3 loop spans 13 amino acids. Germline V lookup: CDR1 SGHDT, CDR2 YYEEEE. The V end lost 1 base, the J end lost 3 bases, and 8 bases lay between the germline ends. CDR3 nucleotide sequence: TGTGCCAGCAGCTTGTCGGTGGGCTACGAGCAGTACGTC. Translated: CASSLSVGYEQYV.

This chain links TRBV10-3 with TRBJ1-2, with TRBD1 as a possible D gene (5 bases). The CDR3 runs 13 residues. CDR1 is ENHRY and CDR2 is SYGVKD in the germline V gene. The V end lost 7 bases, the J end lost 8 bases, and 17 bases lay between the germline ends. Here the CDR3 reads CAITQPGLGGYTF. DNA of the CDR3: TGTGCCATCACCCAACCAGGGCTAGGGGGCTACACCTTC.

The chain couples TRBV19 to TRBJ1-1; D is possibly TRBD1 (6 bases). This CDR3 is built from 14 residues. The V end lost 3 bases, the J end lost 4 bases, and 12 bases lay between the germline ends. Germline-derived CDR1 and CDR2 are LNHDA and SQIVND (reference sequence). CDR3 sequence: CASSIRGASTEAFF. CDR3 DNA sequence: TGTGCCAGTAGTATTCGGGGGGCTTCCACTGAAGCTTTCTTT.

The genes are TRBV7-9 and TRBJ2-3; TRBD2 matches at 7 bases. The CDR3 runs to 15 residues. Trimming at V came to 5 bases and at J to 0 bases, leaving 5 bases not matched to a gene. Germline values: CDR1 SEHNR, CDR2 FQNEAQ (reference sequence). The CDR3 DNA follows: TGTGCCAGCAGCCGACTAGCCCTTAGCACAGATACGCAGTATTTT. Protein sequence: CASSRLALSTDTQYF.

This chain connects TRBV7-2 to TRBJ1-1; perhaps TRBD1 as D (5 bases). Trimming cost V 1 base and J 4 bases, with 10 bases left between them. Germline V lookup: CDR1 SGHTA, CDR2 FQGNSA. The CDR3 extends over 14 amino acids. The DNA for the CDR3 is TGTGCCAGCAGCTTAGAGCAGGGTCGCACTGAAGCTTTCTTT. It codes for CASSLEQGRTEAFF.

This rearrangement joins TRBV5-1 to TRBJ1-4; 7 bases align to TRBD1. This CDR3 region has 15 residues. Per the germline V gene, CDR1 is SGHRS and CDR2 is YFSETQ. J gave up 5 bases and V 3 bases, and 7 bases lay outside the gene matches. The CDR3 nucleotides are TGCGCCAGCAGCTACGCCGGGACAGAAAATGAAAAACTGTTTTTT. Encoded protein: CASSYAGTENEKLFF.

This chain links TRBV7-8 with TRBJ2-5, with 9 bases aligning to TRBD2. The V and J ends lost 5 bases and 5 bases, in that order; junction bases with no gene match: 12. Germline V lookup: CDR1 SGHVS, CDR2 FQNEAQ. The CDR3 has 16 residues. CDR3 region: CASSRNSGTSRETQYF. The DNA of the CDR3 is TGTGCCAGCAGCAGGAATTCCGGGACTAGCAGGGAGACCCAGTACTTC.